The 16 T cell receptor beta chains below all came from one sample that was sequenced in a study of OX40 agonist ivuxolimab in advanced cancers. Only in-frame clones appear in the TCRdb table, and some are missing; sequencing was by immunoSEQ multiplex PCR. Of 50,000 to 80,000 clones in the sample, approximately 85% are singletons; the top ten hold 3%. Sequenced material: CD4+ or CD8+ T cells sorted from blood, taken in a trial of the OX40 agonist ivuxolimab. These receptors were obtained from an adult with an advanced solid tumor such as melanoma, head and neck, liver or kidney cancer.

J is TRBJ2-1 and V is TRBV6-6, with no clear D. This CDR3 is built from 10 residues. From germline, CDR1 is MNHNY and CDR2 SVGAGI (reference sequence). The V and J ends lost 8 bases and 4 bases respectively, with 3 bases between them. CDR3 sequence: CASGYNEQFF. The CDR3 DNA is TGTGCCAGCGGATACAATGAGCAGTTCTTC.

This clone has a handful of counts. V gene TRBV30 combines with J gene TRBJ1-5; unclear D gene. V dropped 5 bases and J dropped 6 bases, with 11 bases sitting between them. Germline CDR1 and CDR2: GTSNPN and SVGIG (reference sequence). This CDR3 is 12 amino acids long. The CDR3 sequence is CAWQRGAQPQHF. In nucleotides, the CDR3 is TGTGCCTGGCAGCGGGGTGCTCAGCCCCAGCATTTT.

This chain uses TRBV30 with TRBJ2-5, with 11 nucleotides matching TRBD1. Trimming at V came to 5 bases and at J to 5 bases, leaving 4 bases not matched to a gene. The germline CDR1 and CDR2 sequences are GTSNPN and SVGIG (reference sequence). The CDR3 spans 13 residues. The CDR3 bases are TGTGCCTGGTCGGACAGGGGGCGTGAGACCCAGTACTTC. This gives the protein CAWSDRGRETQYF.

The chain recombines TRBV7-2 with TRBJ2-1; D remains unclear. Trimming left V 5 bases short and J 9 bases short, with 8 bases between. CDR1 is SGHTA, CDR2 FQGNSA, per germline. The CDR3 runs 11 residues. The CDR3 spells CASSHEFEQFF. In DNA form, the CDR3 reads TGTGCCAGCAGCCACGAATTTGAGCAGTTCTTC.

Here the CDR3 DNA reads TGCGCCAGCAGCTTGGGTTCTTTCCCCGTCCACGAGCAGTACTTC. Translated, it gives CASSLGSFPVHEQYF. This chain joins TRBV5-1 and TRBJ2-7; D uncertain. The germline gives CDR1 SGHRS, CDR2 YFSETQ. The CDR3 spans 15 residues. V was shortened by 0 bases and J by 5 bases, with 15 bases between the two germline ends.

The chain employs TRBV7-2 and TRBJ2-3, with 14 bases lining up with TRBD2. The ends lost 5 bases at V and 4 bases at J; junction bases unmatched: 5. The CDR3 covers 16 residues. Germline V gene lookup returns CDR1 SGHTA and CDR2 FQGNSA. The CDR3 loop reads CASSPGTSGSPDTQYF. The CDR3 region has the DNA TGTGCCAGCAGCCCTGGGACTAGCGGGAGCCCAGATACGCAGTATTTT.

CDR3 coding DNA: TGTGCCAGCAGCCTAACAGGTTTTAATGAAAAACTGTTTTTT. It encodes CASSLTGFNEKLFF. The rearrangement links TRBV28 to TRBJ1-4; possibly TRBD1 for D (5 bases). CDR1 is MDHEN and CDR2 is SYDVKM in the germline V gene. The CDR3 consists of 14 residues. V was trimmed by 6 bases and J by 4 bases, leaving 12 bases between them.

V is TRBV28 and J is TRBJ1-4; D ambiguous. The CDR3 spans 14 residues. Germline values: CDR1 MDHEN, CDR2 SYDVKM. V lost 5 bases to trimming and J lost 2 bases, with 9 bases between them. The CDR3 DNA is TGTGCCAGCAGTCCCCTTCTCACTAATGAAAAACTGTTTTTT. It specifies CASSPLLTNEKLFF.

The chain employs TRBV7-2 and TRBJ1-1; perhaps TRBD1 as D (5 bases). Germline-derived CDR1 and CDR2 are SGHTA and FQGNSA. This CDR3 comprises 16 residues. V dropped 1 base and J dropped 4 bases, with 16 bases sitting between them. This chain's CDR3 is CASSLVDTMGGTEAFF. The CDR3 DNA sequence: TGTGCCAGCAGCTTAGTAGACACGATGGGGGGCACTGAAGCTTTCTTT.

The chain couples TRBV4-1 to TRBJ1-1; 9 bases map to TRBD1. The CDR3 covers 14 residues. The junction had 7 bases not matched to a gene; V was cut back by 2 bases and J by 9 bases. Germline V gene lookup returns CDR1 MGHRA and CDR2 YSYEKL. CDR3 in amino acids: CASSQLGQGLKAFF. DNA for the CDR3: TGCGCCAGCAGCCAACTCGGACAGGGGTTAAAAGCTTTCTTT.

The rearrangement joins TRBV7-3 to TRBJ2-5; D is undetermined. There are 13 residues in the CDR3. V gave up 3 bases and J gave up 5 bases, with 10 bases separating them. Germline V gives CDR1 SGHTA, CDR2 FQGTGA. CDR3 loop: CASSFAAQETQYF. CDR3 DNA: TGTGCCAGCAGCTTCGCGGCCCAGGAGACCCAGTACTTC.

The chain recombines TRBV18 with TRBJ1-2, with D perhaps matching TRBD1 (6 bases). V lost 4 bases and J lost 0, with 12 bases in between. This CDR3 contains 15 residues. Looked up from germline, CDR1 is KGHSH and CDR2 is LQKENI. DNA of the CDR3: TGTGCCAGCTCACACGGACAGAGGTCTAACTATGGCTACACCTTC. It encodes CASSHGQRSNYGYTF.

The chain carries TRBV6-5 and TRBJ1-6; D not resolved. The V and J ends lost 0 bases and 6 bases respectively, with 0 bases between them. Germline-derived CDR1 and CDR2 are MNHEY and SVGAGI. The CDR3 runs to 12 residues. CDR3 amino acids: CASSYSNSPLHF. The CDR3 DNA is TGTGCCAGCAGTTACTCTAATTCACCCCTCCACTTT.

The chain uses TRBV2 and TRBJ2-6; TRBD1 matches at 11 bases. Germline CDR1 SNHLY, CDR2 FYNNEI. CDR3 length: 16 amino acids. V gave up 7 bases and J gave up 0 bases; unmatched junction bases: 2. The DNA of the CDR3 is TGTGCCAGCACTGGGACAGGGGGCTCTGGGGCCAACGTCCTGACTTTC. Protein: CASTGTGGSGANVLTF.

The genes are TRBV6-1 and TRBJ1-5, with 8 bases matching TRBD1. The CDR3 extends over 16 amino acids. Losses at the gene ends were 2 bases for V and 3 bases for J; bases not matched to a gene: 6. Germline CDR1 MNHNS, CDR2 SASEGT. CDR3 sequence reads: CASSEMGQVTNQPQHF. The CDR3 coding sequence is TGTGCCAGCAGTGAAATGGGACAGGTTACCAATCAGCCCCAGCATTTT.

The V call is TRBV11-2, the J call TRBJ2-7; 12 nucleotides agree with TRBD2. There are 15 residues in the CDR3. The V gene end was trimmed by 5 bases and the J gene end by 6 bases; junction bases not matched to a gene: 8. Germline CDR1 and CDR2: SGHAT and FQNNGV. In DNA form, the CDR3 reads TGTGCCAGCAGCCCCCGACTAGCGGGGGCCGCCGAGCAGTACTTC. It encodes CASSPRLAGAAEQYF.